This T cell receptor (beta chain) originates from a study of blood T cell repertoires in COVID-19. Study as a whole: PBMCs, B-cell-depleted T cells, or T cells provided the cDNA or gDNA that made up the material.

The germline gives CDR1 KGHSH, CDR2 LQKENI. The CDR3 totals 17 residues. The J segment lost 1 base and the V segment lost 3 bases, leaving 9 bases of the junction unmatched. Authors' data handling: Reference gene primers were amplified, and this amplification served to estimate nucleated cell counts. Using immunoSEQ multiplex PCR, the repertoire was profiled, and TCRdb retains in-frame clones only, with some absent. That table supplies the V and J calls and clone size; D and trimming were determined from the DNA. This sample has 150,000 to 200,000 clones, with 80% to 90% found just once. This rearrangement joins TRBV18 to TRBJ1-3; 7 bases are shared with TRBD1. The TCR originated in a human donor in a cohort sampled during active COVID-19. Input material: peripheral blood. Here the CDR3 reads CASSPLFKQGSGNTIYF. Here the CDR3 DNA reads TGTGCCAGCTCACCTTTATTTAAACAGGGGTCTGGAAACACCATATATTTT.